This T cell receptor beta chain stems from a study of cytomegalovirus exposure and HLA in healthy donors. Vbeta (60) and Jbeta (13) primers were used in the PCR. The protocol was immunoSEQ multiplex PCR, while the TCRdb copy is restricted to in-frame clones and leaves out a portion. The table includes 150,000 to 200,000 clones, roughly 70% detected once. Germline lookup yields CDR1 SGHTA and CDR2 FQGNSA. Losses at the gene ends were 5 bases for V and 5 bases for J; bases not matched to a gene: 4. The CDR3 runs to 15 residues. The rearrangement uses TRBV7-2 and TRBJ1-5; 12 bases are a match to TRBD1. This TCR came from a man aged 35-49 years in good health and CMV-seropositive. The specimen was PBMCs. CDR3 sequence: CASSRGQGAYQPQHF. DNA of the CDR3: TGTGCCAGCAGCCGGGGACAGGGGGCTTATCAGCCCCAGCATTTT.